Below, 7 T cell receptor beta chains from the same sample are listed, as sequenced in a study of response to subunit inactivated influenza vaccine. TCRdb re-called the RT-PCR reads with MiXCR, one entry per CDR3 protein. The sample shows hundreds of thousands of distinct CDR3 sequences, 9.5% to 15% of them seen only once. The sequencing here drew on non-naive T cells sorted from PBMCs, taken 14 days before vaccination. The receptors originated from a middle-aged man who received an inactivated influenza vaccine.

This chain connects TRBV12-3 or TRBV12-4 to TRBJ1-1; 11 nucleotides agree with TRBD1. The CDR3 sequence is 15 residues long. After removal of 6 bases from V and 7 bases from J, the junction contained 10 bases not matched to a gene. CDR3 sequence reads: CASRRNGQGAFEAFF. The CDR3 region has the DNA TGTGCCAGCAGGAGAAATGGACAGGGGGCTTTTGAAGCTTTCTTT.

This chain joins TRBV18 and TRBJ1-4, with TRBD1 matching 8 bases. This CDR3 is 13 amino acids long. Germline V CDR1 and CDR2: KGHSH, LQKENI. The V and J ends lost 4 bases and 5 bases, in that order; junction bases with no gene match: 0. CDR3 sequence reads: CASSRDRNEKLFF. In nucleotides, the CDR3 is TGTGCCAGCTCACGGGACAGGAATGAAAAACTGTTTTTT.

This clonotype was seen repeatedly, ten times or more. The V gene is TRBV29-1, the J gene TRBJ1-1; D gene uncertain. The length of the CDR3 is 13 residues. The V gene lost 1 base and the J gene lost 1 base, with 7 bases spanning the gap. Germline assignment: CDR1 SQVTM and CDR2 ANQGSEA. The CDR3 loop reads CSVEVEGNTEAFF. CDR3 nucleotides: TGCAGCGTTGAAGTGGAGGGGAACACTGAAGCTTTCTTT.

The table lists this clonotype with many counts. This chain joins TRBV5-1 and TRBJ2-3; 9 nucleotides match TRBD2. Germline V gene lookup returns CDR1 SGHRS and CDR2 YFSETQ. The CDR3 has 14 residues. The V and J ends lost 5 bases and 7 bases, in that order; junction bases with no gene match: 8. The CDR3 spells CASSRSGSVNTQYF. For the CDR3, the DNA is TGCGCCAGCAGTCGTAGCGGGAGTGTAAATACGCAGTATTTT. Filled out from reference TRBV5-1 and TRBJ2-3, the complete variable domain reads KAGVTQTPRYLIKTRGQQVTLSCSPISGHRSVSWYQQTPGQGLQFLFEYFSETQRNKGNFPGRFSGRQFSNSRSEMNVSTLELGDSALYLCASSRSGSVNTQYFGPGTRLTVL.

J is TRBJ2-7 and V is TRBV7-9; D is possibly TRBD2 (6 bases). V gave up 1 base and J gave up 2 bases, with 9 bases separating them. This CDR3 has 14 residues. Per germline, CDR1 SEHNR and CDR2 FQNEAQ (reference sequence). CDR3 bases: TGTGCCAGCAGCTTAGACGGGGGAGCCTACGAGCAGTACTTC. Amino acid sequence: CASSLDGGAYEQYF.

This clonotype occurred many times. The rearrangement links TRBV4-2 to TRBJ2-3; 13 bases are a match to TRBD2. Germline V CDR1 and CDR2: LGHNA, YNFKEQ. V was clipped by 5 bases and J by 0 bases; unmatched bases: 8. CDR3 size: 18 residues. The CDR3 loop is CASSTGLAGVPSTDTQYF. The CDR3 DNA follows: TGTGCCAGCAGCACAGGACTAGCGGGAGTTCCTAGCACAGATACGCAGTATTTT.

For this clonotype: With a much larger clone just one base away, this may be a read error. V gene TRBV6-6 combines with J gene TRBJ2-5, with D possibly being TRBD2 (5 bases). V was clipped by 6 bases and J by 5 bases, with 10 bases between them. Germline loops: CDR1 MNHNY, CDR2 SVGAGI (reference sequence). The length of the CDR3 is 12 residues. CDR3 loop: CASRAGGETQYF. The CDR3 region has the DNA TGTGCCAGCAGGGCGGGTGGGGAGACCCAGTACTTC.